The 22 T cell receptor beta chains below were found in one sample sequenced in a study of cytomegalovirus exposure and HLA in healthy donors. The study ran its PCR with 60 Vbeta and 13 Jbeta primers. Clones were sequenced by immunoSEQ multiplex PCR, and TCRdb holds only the in-frame ones, with some missing. The profile shows about 140,000 clones, around four fifths of them singletons. The specimen sequenced was PBMCs. These receptors originate from a man aged 25 to 40 in good health and CMV-seropositive.

The chain recombines TRBV6-5 with TRBJ1-1; 10 positions match TRBD1. The CDR3 is 15 amino acids. Germline lookup yields CDR1 MNHEY and CDR2 SVGAGI. After removal of 6 bases from V and 1 base from J, the junction contained 5 bases not matched to a gene. For the CDR3, the DNA is TGTGCCAGCAGATGGACAGGGGGGGAGAACACTGAAGCTTTCTTT. Amino acids: CASRWTGGENTEAFF.

In DNA form, the CDR3 reads TGTGCCAGCAGTGAAGGGGAGGACACTGAAGCTTTCTTT. It yields the protein CASSEGEDTEAFF. The chain combines TRBV2 with TRBJ1-1, with D unclear. The ends were cut back, 1 base at V and 3 bases at J, with 6 bases in the middle. From germline, CDR1 is SNHLY and CDR2 FYNNEI. The CDR3 totals 13 residues.

The chain links TRBV18 to TRBJ2-5, with D hard to call. The CDR3 totals 14 residues. V was clipped by 1 base and J by 3 bases, with 9 bases between them. Germline V gene data show CDR1 as KGHSH and CDR2 as LQKENI. CDR3 residues: CASSPLYEEETQYF. As DNA, the CDR3 is TGTGCCAGCTCACCACTTTATGAGGAAGAGACCCAGTACTTC.

The chain is built from TRBV4-2 and TRBJ2-3, with TRBD2 matching over 9 bases. The J segment lost 0 bases and the V segment lost 0 bases, leaving 10 bases of the junction unmatched. The CDR3 is 19 residues long. Per germline, CDR1 LGHNA and CDR2 YNFKEQ. CDR3 nucleotides: TGTGCCAGCAGCCAAGAGGGTAGCGGGGGCCGGTTTAGCACAGATACGCAGTATTTT. Translated, it gives CASSQEGSGGRFSTDTQYF.

The rearrangement joins TRBV2 to TRBJ2-7; D is perhaps TRBD2 (5 bases). With 4 bases removed from V and 3 bases from J, the gap between germline ends came to 7 bases. The CDR3 sequence is 12 residues long. Per germline, CDR1 SNHLY and CDR2 FYNNEI. In nucleotides, the CDR3 is TGTGCCAGCAGTGGAGGGCACTACGAGCAGTACTTC. It yields the protein CASSGGHYEQYF.

This clone was seen more than once but under ten times. The chain employs TRBV11-2 and TRBJ1-2; a weak D match, TRBD1 (5 bases). Trimming took 0 bases from V and 8 from J, leaving 13 bases between them. The CDR3 has 14 residues. The germline gives CDR1 SGHAT, CDR2 FQNNGV. CDR3 amino acids: CASSLDGGKGGYTF. The CDR3 region has the DNA TGTGCCAGCAGCTTAGACGGGGGGAAAGGGGGCTACACCTTC.

J is TRBJ2-7 and V is TRBV5-4; 8 bases match TRBD2. The J segment lost 3 bases and the V segment lost 9 bases, leaving 5 bases of the junction unmatched. Per the germline V gene, CDR1 is SGHNT and CDR2 is YYREEE (reference sequence). The CDR3 is 12 amino acids. The CDR3 here is CAIGGLGYEQYF. CDR3 nucleotide sequence: TGTGCCATCGGGGGACTAGGCTACGAGCAGTACTTC.

This chain uses TRBV28 with TRBJ2-5, with TRBD2 identical over 11 bases. Germline lookup yields CDR1 MDHEN and CDR2 SYDVKM. Unmatched junction bases numbered 7, after V lost 6 bases and J lost 1 base. The CDR3 has 16 residues. This CDR3 is CASSSTSGGPQETQYF. The CDR3, as DNA: TGTGCCAGCAGCTCAACTAGCGGGGGCCCCCAAGAGACCCAGTACTTC.

This clone was seen more than once but under ten times. This chain joins TRBV7-3 and TRBJ2-1; tentative D call: TRBD2 (5 bases). Germline loops: CDR1 SGHTA, CDR2 FQGTGA. This CDR3 is 16 amino acids long. The V end was cut by 5 bases, the J end by 6 bases, with 20 bases between. CDR3 sequence reads: CASSPQGIDTSNEQFF. The CDR3 DNA follows: TGTGCCAGCAGCCCACAAGGGATCGATACTAGCAATGAGCAGTTCTTC. Full variable domain (rest looked up from reference TRBV7-3 and TRBJ2-1): GAGVSQTPSNKVTEKGKYVELRCDPISGHTALYWYRQSLGQGPEFLIYFQGTGAADDSGLPNDRFFAVRPEGSVSTLKIQRTERGDSAVYLCASSPQGIDTSNEQFFGPGTRLTVL.

V and J are TRBV15 and TRBJ1-4, with D possibly being TRBD1 (5 bases). Germline V gene sequence: CDR1 LNHNV, CDR2 YYDKDF (reference sequence). This CDR3 has 15 amino acids. V lost 0 bases and J 8 bases, leaving 13 bases between the germline ends. CDR3 sequence reads: CATSRDSGVGEKLFF. CDR3 bases: TGTGCCACCAGCAGAGATTCGGGGGTGGGCGAAAAACTGTTTTTT.

The J gene is TRBJ2-5, the V gene TRBV9; TRBD2 aligns across 8 bases. Germline CDR1 and CDR2: SGDLS and YYNGEE. The junction had 4 bases not matched to a gene; V was cut back by 0 bases and J by 0 bases. The CDR3 is made up of 16 amino acids. CDR3 sequence: CASSVVGGGYQETQYF. The CDR3 DNA sequence: TGTGCCAGCAGCGTAGTTGGCGGGGGGTACCAAGAGACCCAGTACTTC.

The chain joins TRBV4-1 to TRBJ2-2; D is perhaps TRBD2 (7 bases). The V gene's germline CDR1 is MGHRA and CDR2 YSYEKL. V was clipped by 3 bases and J by 6 bases, with 20 bases between them. The length of the CDR3 is 17 residues. CDR3 loop: CASSQATGGRRPGELFF. The DNA of the CDR3 is TGCGCCAGCAGCCAGGCCACGGGGGGCCGGAGACCCGGGGAGCTGTTTTTT.

This clone was detected a few times. The same CDR3 arises from other DNA sequences in this sample as well. The chain is built from TRBV7-9 and TRBJ1-4; D remains unclear. This CDR3 spans 14 amino acids. Trimming stripped 1 base from V and 4 bases from J, with 7 bases between. The germline V gene encodes CDR1 SEHNR and CDR2 FQNEAQ (reference sequence). CDR3 DNA sequence: TGTGCCAGCAGCTTAGGAGAAATTAATGAAAAACTGTTTTTT. It encodes CASSLGEINEKLFF.

The CDR3 region has the DNA TGTGCCAGCAGTTTAATTGAGGGTTCCGAGCAGTACTTC. Translated, it gives CASSLIEGSEQYF. The chain uses TRBV27 and TRBJ2-7, with TRBD2 as a possible D gene (5 bases). Trimming removed 2 bases from V and 6 bases from J, with 11 bases in between. The CDR3 totals 13 residues. Germline V gives CDR1 MNHEY, CDR2 SMNVEV (reference sequence).

The chain uses TRBV10-2 and TRBJ1-6, with 10 bases aligning to TRBD1. V gave up 7 bases and J gave up 8 bases; unmatched junction bases: 5. Germline V gene sequence: CDR1 WSHSY, CDR2 SAAADI. CDR3 length: 14 amino acids. The CDR3 bases are TGCGCCAGCACCGGGACAGGGGATGATTCACCCCTCCACTTT. Its translation is CASTGTGDDSPLHF.

V usage is TRBV18 and J usage is TRBJ1-2; TRBD1 aligns across 7 bases. This CDR3 spans 16 amino acids. In germline, CDR1 is KGHSH, CDR2 LQKENI. Germline trimming cut 2 bases from V and 5 bases from J; bases unmatched to any gene: 11. The CDR3 nucleotides read TGTGCCAGCTCACCAGAGACAGGGTTAACGATTTATGGCTACACCTTC. Translation gives CASSPETGLTIYGYTF. The complete variable domain, with remaining parts taken from reference TRBV18 and TRBJ1-2, reads NAGVMQNPRHLVRRRGQEARLRCSPMKGHSHVYWYRQLPEEGLKFMVYLQKENIIDESGMPKERFSAEFPKEGPSILRIQQVVRGDSAAYFCASSPETGLTIYGYTFGSGTRLTVV.

This clone was counted once. This rearrangement joins TRBV30 to TRBJ1-5, with TRBD1 identical over 8 bases. This CDR3 spans 16 amino acids. Germline-derived CDR1 and CDR2 are GTSNPN and SVGIG (reference sequence). The V segment lost 2 bases and the J segment 1 base; nucleotides outside the gene matches: 7. The CDR3, as DNA: TGTGCCTGGAGTTTACAGGGGGGGCTGAGCAATCAGCCCCAGCATTTT. Its translation is CAWSLQGGLSNQPQHF.

The chain has TRBV11-2 and TRBJ1-4; no clear D. The germline CDR1 and CDR2 sequences are SGHAT and FQNNGV. The ends were cut back, 2 bases at V and 7 bases at J, with 8 bases in the middle. The CDR3 consists of 13 residues. The DNA of the CDR3 is TGTGCCAGCAGCTTAAGCGTGGCTGAAAAACTGTTTTTT. It specifies CASSLSVAEKLFF.

The chain combines TRBV4-1 with TRBJ2-5; TRBD2 agrees at 7 bases. The trim removed 1 base at V and 2 bases at J, leaving 10 bases unmatched. This CDR3 region has 17 residues. Per the germline V gene, CDR1 is MGHRA and CDR2 is YSYEKL. The CDR3 sequence is CASSQGRDWGGQETQYF. CDR3 nucleotide sequence: TGCGCCAGCAGCCAAGGCCGAGACTGGGGGGGACAAGAGACCCAGTACTTC.

The V gene is TRBV7-2, the J gene TRBJ2-1; TRBD2 agrees at 11 bases. Germline V gene sequence: CDR1 SGHTA, CDR2 FQGNSA. V shed 6 bases, J shed 3 bases, and the junction held 10 bases outside the gene matches. The CDR3 covers 17 residues. CDR3 DNA sequence: TGTGCCAGCAGTTTGGCAACCGGGACTAGCGGCTACAATGAGCAGTTCTTC. Translating it yields CASSLATGTSGYNEQFF.

The chain employs TRBV27 and TRBJ2-2; 11 positions match TRBD2. Trimming removed 6 bases from V and 6 bases from J; junction bases left unmatched: 6. Germline assignment: CDR1 MNHEY and CDR2 SMNVEV (reference sequence). The CDR3 consists of 15 residues. The CDR3 sequence: CASSSTSGVPGELFF. The CDR3 DNA reads TGTGCCAGCAGCTCGACTAGCGGGGTTCCCGGGGAGCTGTTTTTT.

V gene TRBV28 combines with J gene TRBJ1-1, with 7 nucleotides matching TRBD1. V lost 6 bases, J lost 1 base, and 5 bases stayed unmatched. Germline CDR1 is MDHEN and CDR2 is SYDVKM. The CDR3 is 14 amino acids. This chain's CDR3 is CASSSGTANTEAFF. In nucleotides, the CDR3 is TGTGCCAGCAGCTCGGGGACAGCGAACACTGAAGCTTTCTTT.